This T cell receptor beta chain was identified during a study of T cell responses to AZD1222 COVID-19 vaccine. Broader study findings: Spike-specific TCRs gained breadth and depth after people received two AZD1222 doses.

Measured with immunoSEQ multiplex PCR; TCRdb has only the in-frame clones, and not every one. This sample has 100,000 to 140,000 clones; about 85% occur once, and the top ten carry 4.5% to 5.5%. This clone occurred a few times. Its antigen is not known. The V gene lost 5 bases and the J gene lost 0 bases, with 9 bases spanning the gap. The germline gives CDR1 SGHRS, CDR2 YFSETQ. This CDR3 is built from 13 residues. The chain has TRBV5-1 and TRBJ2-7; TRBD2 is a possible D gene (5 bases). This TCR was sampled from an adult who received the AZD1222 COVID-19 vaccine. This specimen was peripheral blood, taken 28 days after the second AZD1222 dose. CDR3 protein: CASRSGPSYEQYF. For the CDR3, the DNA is TGCGCCAGCAGGAGCGGCCCCTCCTACGAGCAGTACTTC.